What follows are 23 T cell receptor beta chains derived from one specimen sequenced in a study of T-cell reconstitution after alpha-beta-depleted transplantation in children. Preparation of the TCRbeta library used unique molecular identifiers. TCRdb re-analysed the PCR reads in MiXCR, keeping a single row per CDR3 protein. The sample yields roughly 790,000 distinct CDR3 sequences, 16% seen once. The material was PBMCs, mostly from graft donor cells, obtained 360 days after TCRalphabeta/CD19-depleted stem cell transplant. These receptors originate from a male patient under 18 who had a stem cell transplant for acute lymphoblastic leukemia, so the T cells may come from the graft donor.

The J gene is TRBJ2-7, the V gene TRBV5-1, with 9 positions matching TRBD1. Germline V lookup: CDR1 SGHRS, CDR2 YFSETQ. The CDR3 length is 16 residues. Trimming at V came to 4 bases and at J to 6 bases, leaving 14 bases not matched to a gene. The DNA for the CDR3 is TGCGCCAGCAGCCTCGAGGGGGGGACAGGGCGATCCGAGCAGTACTTC. The encoded protein is CASSLEGGTGRSEQYF.

This clonotype was seen only a few times. The chain has TRBV29-1 and TRBJ2-7; D may be TRBD2 (5 bases). Germline CDR1 SQVTM, CDR2 ANQGSEA. The CDR3 runs 12 residues. Deletions cut 4 bases from V and 3 bases from J, with 10 bases between. In nucleotides, the CDR3 is TGCAGCGTTGTTGGGGAGAGCTACGAGCAGTACTTC. It encodes CSVVGESYEQYF.

This clonotype was detected only a few times. This sequence joins TRBV5-1 and TRBJ2-1; D not resolved. The CDR3 has 15 residues. V shed 0 bases and J shed 3 bases, with 10 bases lying between them. Germline V gives CDR1 SGHRS, CDR2 YFSETQ. The CDR3 sequence is CASSLGYQNYNEQFF. The CDR3 DNA is TGCGCCAGCAGCTTGGGCTATCAGAACTACAATGAGCAGTTCTTC.

This clonotype was detected many times. The genes are TRBV12-3 or TRBV12-4 and TRBJ1-1; no definite D call. The V and J ends lost 6 bases and 3 bases respectively, with 14 bases between them. The CDR3 has 14 amino acids. The CDR3: CASSPFAGYTEAFF. CDR3 DNA sequence: TGTGCCAGCAGCCCCTTCGCGGGTTACACTGAAGCTTTCTTT.

The chain links TRBV6-5 to TRBJ2-2; 9 bases agree with TRBD1. CDR3 length equals 16 residues. V shed 1 base and J 9 bases; nucleotides not matched to a gene: 9. Germline assignment: CDR1 MNHEY and CDR2 SVGAGI. CDR3 sequence (DNA): TGTGCCAGCAGTTACTGGGGGACAGGGAGGATACGGGAGCTGTTTTTT. As protein: CASSYWGTGRIRELFF.

The table lists this clonotype with a few counts. V usage is TRBV12-3 or TRBV12-4 and J usage is TRBJ2-7, with unresolved D. The CDR3 totals 12 residues. The V and J ends lost 3 bases and 9 bases respectively, with 12 bases between them. Written as DNA, the CDR3 is TGTGCCAGCAGTTTGGTCCCCTTTGGGCAGTACTTC. As protein: CASSLVPFGQYF.

This clonotype has ten or more counts. This chain uses TRBV15 with TRBJ2-4; D possibly matches TRBD1 or TRBD2 (6 bases each). The CDR3 runs to 17 residues. Germline V gene lookup returns CDR1 LNHNV and CDR2 YYDKDF (reference sequence). V lost 2 bases and J 4 bases, leaving 18 bases between the germline ends. The CDR3 bases are TGTGCCACCAGCAGAAACAGGGAGGTCGGGTCAAAAAACATTCAGTACTTC. The encoded protein is CATSRNREVGSKNIQYF.

The J gene is TRBJ1-2, the V gene TRBV12-3 or TRBV12-4, with 7 bases identical to TRBD1. J gave up 0 bases and V 6 bases, and 7 bases lay outside the gene matches. This CDR3 spans 15 amino acids. The CDR3: CASSQDRLANYGYTF. The CDR3 nucleotides are TGTGCCAGCAGCCAGGACAGGCTAGCTAACTATGGCTACACCTTC.

This chain connects TRBV7-6 to TRBJ2-1, with TRBD2 matching over 7 bases. V gave up 4 bases and J gave up 5 bases; unmatched junction bases: 11. The CDR3 sequence is 16 residues long. CDR1 is SGHVS, CDR2 FNYEAQ, per germline. Here the CDR3 DNA reads TGTGCCAGCAGCTATCCCCCCAGCGGGAACCACAATGAGCAGTTCTTC. Amino acid sequence: CASSYPPSGNHNEQFF.

This clonotype was counted a few times. This chain joins TRBV4-1 and TRBJ1-3, with D perhaps TRBD1 (6 bases). V was clipped by 1 base and J by 2 bases, with 9 bases between them. This CDR3 has 15 residues. Germline loops: CDR1 MGHRA, CDR2 YSYEKL. The CDR3 protein is CASSQAQGTGNTIYF. The DNA for the CDR3 is TGCGCCAGCAGCCAAGCCCAGGGGACTGGAAACACCATATATTTT.

This clonotype has at least ten counts. Here the CDR3 DNA reads TGTGCCAGCAGTTATGGACCCTTCTGGGACATTCAGTACTTC. This encodes CASSYGPFWDIQYF. V usage is TRBV6-5 and J usage is TRBJ2-4; no clear D. From germline, CDR1 is MNHEY and CDR2 SVGAGI. Trimming left V 3 bases short and J 8 bases short, with 14 bases between. The CDR3 has 14 amino acids.

This clonotype was detected a few times. The chain recombines TRBV27 with TRBJ2-7, with 13 nucleotides matching TRBD2. This CDR3 spans 15 amino acids. With V trimmed by 4 bases and J by 7 bases, 7 bases remained unmatched. Germline CDR1 MNHEY, CDR2 SMNVEV (reference sequence). The CDR3 reads CASSSPTSGRPEQYF. Here the CDR3 DNA reads TGTGCCAGCAGTTCCCCGACTAGCGGGAGGCCGGAGCAGTACTTC.

The chain uses TRBV20-1 and TRBJ2-5; no firm D call. The CDR3 spans 12 residues. Per germline, CDR1 DFQATT and CDR2 SNEGSKA (reference sequence). The V end was cut by 6 bases, the J end by 4 bases, with 12 bases between. For the CDR3, the DNA is TGCAGTGCCCTTCCCACGTCAGAGACCCAGTACTTC. Translation gives CSALPTSETQYF.

The V gene is TRBV5-1, the J gene TRBJ2-1; 16 bases fit TRBD2. The J segment lost 10 bases and the V segment lost 0 bases, leaving 10 bases of the junction unmatched. Germline V CDR1 and CDR2: SGHRS, YFSETQ. CDR3 length: 18 residues. CDR3 in amino acids: CASSLDPGLAGGPQEQFF. DNA of the CDR3: TGCGCCAGCAGCTTGGATCCGGGACTAGCGGGAGGGCCTCAGGAGCAGTTCTTC.

This clonotype occurred a few times. This chain links TRBV6-5 with TRBJ2-5; 7 bases are shared with TRBD1. This CDR3 comprises 15 residues. The V and J ends lost 4 bases and 3 bases, in that order; junction bases with no gene match: 8. The germline V gene encodes CDR1 MNHEY and CDR2 SVGAGI. The CDR3 DNA is TGTGCCAGCAGTTTTTCGACAGGGTATGAAGAGACCCAGTACTTC. Protein product: CASSFSTGYEETQYF.

The rearrangement links TRBV5-1 to TRBJ1-4, with D hard to call. The germline gives CDR1 SGHRS, CDR2 YFSETQ. Trimming cost V 5 bases and J 8 bases, with 13 bases left between them. CDR3 length: 13 residues. For the CDR3, the DNA is TGCGCCAGCAGGGGTGGGAACGGCGAAAAACTGTTTTTT. Amino acids: CASRGGNGEKLFF.

This sequence joins TRBV7-2 and TRBJ2-1; TRBD2 aligns across 13 bases. CDR3 length: 16 amino acids. V gave up 6 bases and J gave up 5 bases; unmatched junction bases: 7. Per germline, CDR1 SGHTA and CDR2 FQGNSA. The CDR3 bases are TGTGCCAGCAGGTCCTCCGGGACTAGCGGGGACAATGAGCAGTTCTTC. It translates to CASRSSGTSGDNEQFF. The variable domain in full, completed from reference TRBV7-2 and TRBJ2-1, reads GAGVSQSPSNKVTEKGKDVELRCDPISGHTALYWYRQSLGQGLEFLIYFQGNSAPDKSGLPSDRFSAERTGGSVSTLTIQRTQQEDSAVYLCASRSSGTSGDNEQFFGPGTRLTVL.

The sample holds many counts of this clonotype. The chain joins TRBV5-1 to TRBJ2-5; no clear D. The germline gives CDR1 SGHRS, CDR2 YFSETQ. This CDR3 contains 14 residues. V was pared by 4 bases and J by 3 bases, with 13 bases between. CDR3 nucleotide sequence: TGCGCCAGCAGCCAACGAATATCAGAAGAGACCCAGTACTTC. The encoded protein is CASSQRISEETQYF.

This chain links TRBV28 with TRBJ1-6, with unresolved D. Trimming removed 6 bases at V and 8 bases at J, with 11 bases between. This CDR3 spans 13 amino acids. CDR1 and CDR2 from the germline V gene are MDHEN and SYDVKM. CDR3 in amino acids: CASRWIPDSPLHF. The DNA of the CDR3 is TGTGCCAGCAGGTGGATCCCGGATTCACCCCTCCACTTT. Variable domain in full (rest from reference TRBV28 and TRBJ1-6): DVKVTQSSRYLVKRTGEKVFLECVQDMDHENMFWYRQDPGLGLRLIYFSYDVKMKEKGDIPEGYSVSREKKERFSLILESASTNQTSMYLCASRWIPDSPLHFGNGTRLTVT.

This clonotype was recorded at least ten times. The V call is TRBV15, the J call TRBJ1-1; D perhaps matches TRBD1 (6 bases). V lost 0 bases and J 3 bases, leaving 14 bases between the germline ends. The CDR3 loop spans 16 amino acids. The germline V gene encodes CDR1 LNHNV and CDR2 YYDKDF (reference sequence). Here the CDR3 reads CATSRDRGTPHTEAFF. The DNA for the CDR3 is TGTGCCACCAGCAGAGATAGGGGGACACCCCACACTGAAGCTTTCTTT.

This clonotype was detected a few times. The J gene is TRBJ2-7, the V gene TRBV12-3 or TRBV12-4, with TRBD1 identical over 9 bases. The CDR3 is 16 amino acids. V shed 4 bases and J 4 bases; nucleotides not matched to a gene: 11. The CDR3 here is CASSSPGQGFVYEQYF. The CDR3 coding sequence is TGTGCCAGCAGTTCCCCGGGACAGGGTTTTGTTTACGAGCAGTACTTC.

This clonotype was counted only a few times. V usage is TRBV7-9 and J usage is TRBJ2-1, with D possibly matching TRBD1 (5 bases). The CDR3 runs 11 residues. From germline, CDR1 is SEHNR and CDR2 FQNEAQ (reference sequence). Trimming left V 5 bases short and J 8 bases short, with 7 bases between. The CDR3 reads CASSQGDEQFF. The DNA for the CDR3 is TGTGCCAGCAGCCAAGGGGATGAGCAGTTCTTC.

The chain employs TRBV24-1 and TRBJ2-2; maybe TRBD1 (5 bases). The CDR3 runs to 12 residues. Looked up from germline, CDR1 is KGHDR and CDR2 is SFDVKD. V was pared by 5 bases and J by 7 bases, with 7 bases between. The CDR3 loop reads CATSARVGELFF. The CDR3 coding sequence is TGTGCCACCAGTGCCAGGGTCGGGGAGCTGTTTTTT.